The clone carrying this T cell receptor (beta chain) came up a few times. The sample is drawn from a study of blood T cell repertoires in COVID-19. Overall study: Spain, Italy and the United States supplied samples that represented acute and convalescent COVID-19.

The V segment lost 3 bases and the J segment 2 bases; nucleotides outside the gene matches: 10. From germline, CDR1 is SGHNT and CDR2 YYREEE (reference sequence). CDR3 size: 16 residues. Original methodology: Amplification from reference gene primers served as the basis for estimated nucleated cell counts. Profiling relied on immunoSEQ multiplex PCR, and the TCRdb table lists in-frame clones only, not all of them. The V and J calls and the clone size are those of that table, but D and trimming were determined from the DNA. The sample contains roughly 130,000 clones, less than 90% of which appear only once.

The chain employs TRBV5-4 and TRBJ2-5; 7 bases agree with TRBD1. The sample was peripheral blood. The sequence was obtained from a woman aged 30 to 39 who had recovered from COVID-19. CDR3 coding DNA: TGTGCCAGCAGCTGGGACAGCCGGTGGGAGCAAGAGACCCAGTACTTC. It encodes CASSWDSRWEQETQYF.